This T cell receptor beta chain was identified in a study of blood T cell repertoires in COVID-19. TCRdb's table, derived via immunoSEQ multiplex PCR, lists solely in-frame clones and lacks some. Of 150,000 to 200,000 clones detected, roughly 84% appear once; the ten largest clones hold more than 5%. Sequences were obtained from peripheral blood. This clonotype originated in a woman in her forties or fifties with COVID-19, enrolled during active disease.

The CDR3 bases are TGTGCCAGTAGTATCCGGAAAGGGGAGGTGCAGTACTTC. Protein product: CASSIRKGEVQYF. The chain couples TRBV19 to TRBJ2-7; a weak D match, TRBD2 (6 bases). CDR3 size: 13 residues. V was shortened by 3 bases and J by 9 bases, with 15 bases between the two germline ends. Germline V gives CDR1 LNHDA, CDR2 SQIVND (reference sequence).